Listed below are T cell receptor beta chains from one sample, sequenced in a study of breast tumors, draining lymph nodes, adjacent tissues. One entry per CDR3 protein, called by TCRdb with MiXCR from the multiplex PCR reads. The table shows approximately 120,000 distinct CDR3 sequences, with less than 25% occurring only once. The sequencing input was axillary lymph node tissue. The receptors were gathered from a female donor with breast cancer. Some clones in this sample may be carry-over from other donors' samples. Each CDR3 is given with its conserved first and last residue. The order of the fields is J gene, V gene, D gene, clone size, CDR3 protein, CDR3 DNA. D genes are given only for firm matches. Where a row states a size, it is once, few, many or the class of an expanded clone; other rows omit it.

TRBJ2-1 TRBV3-1 NA many CASSQGANDEQFF TGTGCCAGCAGCCAAGGGGCCAACGATGAGCAGTTCTTC
TRBJ2-3 TRBV7-7 TRBD2 many CASSSLAGDTQYF TGTGCTAGCAGCTCCCTAGCGGGAGATACGCAGTATTTT
TRBJ2-3 TRBV19 TRBD1 many CASTETGDVDTQYF TGTGCCAGCACAGAGACAGGGGATGTAGATACGCAGTATTTT
TRBJ1-5 TRBV12-3/TRBV12-4 NA many CASSRGRYVGNQPQHF TGTGCCAGCAGTAGAGGACGGTACGTCGGCAATCAGCCCCAGCATTTT
TRBJ2-7 TRBV5-1 NA many CASSLAVGWEQYF TGCGCCAGCAGCTTGGCGGTCGGTTGGGAGCAGTACTTC
TRBJ1-5 TRBV15 NA many CATSRVAQEPQHF TGTGCCACCAGCAGAGTCGCGCAGGAGCCCCAGCATTTT
TRBJ2-6 TRBV6-1 NA NA CASSEGRAFILGANVLTF TGTGCCAGCAGTGAAGGGAGGGCCTTTATTCTTGGGGCCAACGTCCTGACTTTC
TRBJ2-1 TRBV14 TRBD2 many CASSQDGNSGIFDEQFF TGTGCCAGCAGCCAAGATGGGAATAGCGGGATATTCGATGAGCAGTTCTTC
TRBJ2-1 TRBV6-5 TRBD2 many CASSGPSGSSYNEQFF TGTGCCAGCTCCGGACCTAGCGGGAGCTCCTACAATGAGCAGTTCTTC
TRBJ1-2 TRBV5-6 NA many CASSLDRSRVGGYTF TGTGCCAGCAGCTTGGATAGGAGCAGGGTAGGTGGCTACACCTTC
TRBJ2-7 TRBV4-1 NA NA CASSRPTSYPRERYF TGCGCCAGCAGCCGTCCCACTAGTTACCCCCGCGAGCGGTACTTC
TRBJ2-3 TRBV4-1 NA many CASSQGSVGADTQYF TGCGCCAGCAGCCAAGGGTCCGTGGGGGCAGATACGCAGTATTTT
TRBJ2-5 TRBV28 NA NA CASRPGRVAETQYF TGTGCCAGCAGACCGGGCCGAGTTGCTGAGACCCAGTACTTC
TRBJ1-6 TRBV12-3/TRBV12-4 TRBD1 many CASHRGTGVLSSPLHF TGTGCCAGCCACCGTGGGACAGGGGTTCTTAGTTCACCCCTCCACTTT
TRBJ2-1 TRBV2 TRBD1 many CASTPDRDHNEQFF TGTGCCAGCACCCCGGACAGGGACCACAATGAGCAGTTCTTC
TRBJ2-7 TRBV7-9 NA many CASSLSTVREQYF TGTGCCAGCAGCTTAAGCACAGTTCGCGAGCAGTACTTC
TRBJ2-1 TRBV3-1 TRBD2 NA CASSQGPGGTSGRDEQFF TGTGCCAGCAGCCAAGGCCCTGGGGGGACTAGCGGGAGGGATGAGCAGTTCTTC
TRBJ2-2 TRBV6-5 NA NA CASSYSAENTGELFF TGTGCCAGCAGTTACTCGGCAGAGAACACCGGGGAGCTGTTTTTT
TRBJ1-2 TRBV19 NA many CASSITWRGRDGYTF TGTGCCAGTAGTATAACTTGGCGGGGACGTGATGGCTACACCTTC
TRBJ2-1 TRBV20-1 NA many CSASTGYAYNEQFF TGCAGTGCTAGTACGGGATATGCCTACAATGAGCAGTTCTTC
TRBJ2-1 TRBV7-7 TRBD2 many CASSRLAGVFNEQFF TGTGCTAGCAGTCGACTAGCGGGAGTCTTCAATGAGCAGTTCTTC
TRBJ2-2 TRBV20-1 NA many CSAPTNTGELFF TGCAGTGCCCCCACGAACACCGGGGAGCTGTTTTTT
TRBJ1-5 TRBV4-2 NA many CASSQDPRRQPQHF TGTGCCAGCAGCCAAGATCCCAGGCGGCAGCCCCAGCATTTT
TRBJ1-2 TRBV28 NA NA CASKPSGSGNYGYTF TGTGCCAGCAAACCCTCGGGGTCGGGTAACTATGGCTACACCTTC
TRBJ2-4 TRBV20-1 NA few CSARDPRQPKNIQYF TGCAGTGCTAGAGATCCTAGACAACCCAAAAACATTCAGTACTTC
TRBJ2-1 TRBV24-1 NA many CATSDTSTGFGEQFF TGTGCCACCAGTGACACATCTACAGGGTTTGGTGAGCAGTTCTTC
TRBJ2-7 TRBV9 TRBD2 many CASSFGTSGGEQYF TGTGCCAGCAGCTTCGGGACTAGCGGGGGCGAGCAGTACTTC
TRBJ2-1 TRBV4-1 TRBD2 many CASSLPTSGRAYNEQFF TGCGCCAGCAGCTTACCGACTAGCGGGAGGGCCTACAATGAGCAGTTCTTC
TRBJ1-5 TRBV6-6 NA many CASSYSDRVFSSRGQPQHF TGTGCCAGCAGTTACTCTGATAGGGTTTTTTCCTCCCGCGGTCAGCCCCAGCATTTT
TRBJ2-7 TRBV28 NA few CASSLGGRSYEQYF TGTGCCAGCAGCCTGGGGGGCAGATCATACGAGCAGTACTTC
TRBJ1-2 TRBV20-1 NA many CSASLQVGYTF TGCAGTGCCTCCCTGCAGGTCGGCTACACCTTC
TRBJ1-2 TRBV30 NA NA CAWSRVSRNYGYTF TGTGCCTGGAGTCGGGTCAGTCGAAACTATGGCTACACCTTC
TRBJ2-7 TRBV28 TRBD2 NA CASSPLGGSGRTYEQYF TGTGCCAGCAGTCCGCTTGGGGGTAGCGGGAGAACCTACGAGCAGTACTTC
TRBJ2-7 TRBV2 NA many CASRGVEKYEQYF TGTGCCAGCAGGGGTGTCGAGAAGTACGAGCAGTACTTC
TRBJ2-7 TRBV5-8 NA many CASTHRDGTYEQYF TGTGCCAGCACCCATCGGGACGGAACCTACGAGCAGTACTTC
TRBJ2-3 TRBV20-1 NA many CSAPAGWADTQYF TGCAGTGCCCCGGCGGGGTGGGCAGATACGCAGTATTTT
TRBJ1-2 TRBV6-1 TRBD1 many CASSPGGLYGYTF TGTGCCAGCAGCCCAGGGGGTCTCTATGGCTACACCTTC
TRBJ2-7 TRBV6-1 NA many CASSESPGRFYEQYF TGTGCCAGCAGTGAATCCCCAGGCCGGTTCTACGAGCAGTACTTC
TRBJ2-7 TRBV27 TRBD1 many CASSPGTGLGEQYF TGTGCCAGCAGTCCTGGGACAGGCCTGGGCGAGCAGTACTTC
TRBJ2-5 TRBV20-1 NA many CSAPTRQVQETQYF TGCAGTGCTCCGACAAGGCAAGTCCAAGAGACCCAGTACTTC
TRBJ1-4 TRBV29-1 TRBD1 many CSVGQGLSEKLFF TGCAGCGTTGGACAGGGTCTTAGTGAAAAACTGTTTTTT
TRBJ2-3 TRBV5-8 NA few CASSLDRVTDTQYF TGTGCCAGCAGCTTGGATAGGGTCACAGATACGCAGTATTTT
TRBJ2-5 TRBV14 NA NA CASSQMGSGEVETQYF TGTGCCAGCAGCCAAATGGGGTCGGGAGAAGTAGAGACCCAGTACTTC
TRBJ1-4 TRBV5-4 TRBD1 many CASSSQGGNEKLFF TGTGCCAGCAGCTCCCAGGGGGGGAATGAAAAACTGTTTTTT